The rows below give T cell receptor beta chains drawn from one sample of a study of a mutant IDH1 vaccine in newly diagnosed glioma. Their antigens are not known. Sequencing used immunoSEQ multiplex PCR; TCRdb keeps in-frame clones, though not all of them. The data hold 55,000 or so clones, with roughly 80% observed a single time. The specimen was PBMCs, collected from a glioma patient whose treatment included an IDH1 peptide vaccine. The source is a man aged 35 to 55 with glioma. CDR3s include the opening cysteine and the closing phenylalanine or tryptophan. The D gene is left open where the match is weak. Only some rows state a clone size, as once, few, many or a class for expanded clones.

v_gene,abundance,j_gene,d_gene,CDR3aa,CDR3nt
TRBV29-1,-,TRBJ2-1,TRBD1,CSVEGGRGTYNEQFF,TGCAGCGTTGAAGGGGGCAGGGGGACCTACAATGAGCAGTTCTTC
TRBV19,-,TRBJ2-2,-,CASTARSNTGELFF,TGTGCCAGTACCGCCCGGTCGAACACCGGGGAGCTGTTTTTT
TRBV29-1,-,TRBJ1-2,TRBD1,CSGKTGANYGYTF,TGCAGCGGAAAGACAGGGGCTAACTATGGCTACACCTTC
TRBV5-1,-,TRBJ2-2,TRBD1,CASSIRDSFLNTGELFF,TGCGCCAGCAGCATCCGGGACAGTTTTTTGAACACCGGGGAGCTGTTTTTT
TRBV2,few,TRBJ2-5,TRBD1,CASSEAEDRRGTQYF,TGTGCCAGCAGTGAAGCAGAGGACAGGAGAGGGACCCAGTACTTC
TRBV6-6,-,TRBJ2-2,-,CASKLPTTGELFF,TGTGCCAGCAAGTTGCCCACTACCGGGGAGCTGTTTTTT
TRBV30,few,TRBJ1-4,TRBD1,CAWSGTGGGKLFF,TGTGCCTGGTCCGGGACAGGGGGAGGAAAACTGTTTTTT
TRBV6-1,-,TRBJ1-1,-,CASSTIWNTEAFF,TGTGCCAGCAGTACCATATGGAACACTGAAGCTTTCTTT
TRBV11-2,-,TRBJ1-2,-,CASSGRGEYGYTF,TGTGCCAGCAGTGGCAGGGGAGAATATGGCTACACCTTC
TRBV4-2,-,TRBJ2-5,-,CASSQGPGGGRGAETQYF,TGTGCCAGCAGCCAAGGGCCGGGCGGGGGCCGCGGGGCGGAGACCCAGTACTTC
TRBV7-2,-,TRBJ2-1,TRBD2,CASSFGRGGGEQFF,TGTGCCAGCAGCTTTGGGCGGGGGGGCGGTGAGCAGTTCTTC
TRBV19,once,TRBJ2-7,TRBD2,CASSTGGPGEQYF,TGTGCCAGTAGTACGGGGGGGCCAGGCGAGCAGTACTTC